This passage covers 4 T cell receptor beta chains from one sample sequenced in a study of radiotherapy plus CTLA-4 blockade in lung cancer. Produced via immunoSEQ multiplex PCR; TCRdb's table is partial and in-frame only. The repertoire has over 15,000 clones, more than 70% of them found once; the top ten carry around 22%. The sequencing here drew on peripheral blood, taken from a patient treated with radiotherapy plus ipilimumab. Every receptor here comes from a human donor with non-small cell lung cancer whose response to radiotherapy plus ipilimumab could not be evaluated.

The CDR3 loop reads CASRDGQGRNSPLHF. CDR3 sequence (DNA): TGCGCCAGCAGGGATGGACAGGGGCGAAATTCACCCCTCCACTTT. The genes are TRBV10-2 and TRBJ1-6, with 9 positions matching TRBD1. Germline trimming cut 6 bases from V and 7 bases from J; bases unmatched to any gene: 7. Germline assignment: CDR1 WSHSY and CDR2 SAAADI. CDR3 size: 15 residues.

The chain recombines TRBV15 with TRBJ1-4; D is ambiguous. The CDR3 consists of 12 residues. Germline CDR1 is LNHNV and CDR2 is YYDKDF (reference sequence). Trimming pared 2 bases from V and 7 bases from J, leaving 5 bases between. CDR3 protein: CATSRTSEKLFF. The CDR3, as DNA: TGTGCCACCAGCAGAACTTCTGAAAAACTGTTTTTT.

Written as DNA, the CDR3 is TGCGCCAGCAGCTTGGGACAGGAGAATGAAAAACTGTTTTTT. This translates into CASSLGQENEKLFF. The J gene is TRBJ1-4, the V gene TRBV5-1; a weak D match, TRBD1 (6 bases). This CDR3 has 14 residues. The V gene lost 0 bases and the J gene lost 5 bases, with 8 bases spanning the gap. The germline V gene encodes CDR1 SGHRS and CDR2 YFSETQ. Combining the CDR3 with reference TRBV5-1 and TRBJ1-4 gives the whole variable domain KAGVTQTPRYLIKTRGQQVTLSCSPISGHRSVSWYQQTPGQGLQFLFEYFSETQRNKGNFPGRFSGRQFSNSRSEMNVSTLELGDSALYLCASSLGQENEKLFFGSGTQLSVL.

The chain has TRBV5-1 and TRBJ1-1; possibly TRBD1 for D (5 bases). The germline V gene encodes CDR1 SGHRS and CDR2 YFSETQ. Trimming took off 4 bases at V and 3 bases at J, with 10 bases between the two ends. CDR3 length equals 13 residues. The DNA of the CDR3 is TGCGCCAGCAGCCTGACGGGGGACACTGAAGCTTTCTTT. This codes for CASSLTGDTEAFF.